The rows below give T cell receptor beta chains drawn from one sample of a study of CD8 T cells in Susac syndrome. TCRdb called the immunoSEQ multiplex PCR reads again in MiXCR, with one record for every CDR3 protein. Of about 190,000 distinct CDR3 sequences in the sample, just under 95% are singletons; the top ten hold around 0.16%. Sequenced material: CD8+ T cells from PBMCs. The source is a human donor with Susac syndrome. Both conserved end residues are part of each CDR3. The order of the fields is clone size, V gene, CDR3 protein. A clone size is listed for some rows: how often the clone was seen (once, few, many), or a class if it is expanded.

NA,TRBV27,CASRVGGQALYGYTF
NA,TRBV25-1,CASSDRGYREQFF
NA,TRBV3-1,CASREGNTIYF
NA,TRBV19,CASRKDREGAYEQYF
NA,TRBV10-3,CAISEFYNEQFF
NA,TRBV7-9,CASSKGPNTGELFF
NA,TRBV5-1,CASSLNAGYRVSGANVLTF
NA,TRBV19,CASSTGAEAFF
once,TRBV27,CASSLGRQGNQPQHF
NA,TRBV3-1,CASSPGGDILYEQYF
once,TRBV27,CASSAWANEKLFF
NA,TRBV7-3,CASSALAGVTDTQYF
NA,TRBV2,CATRTGQSSGANVLTF
once,TRBV30,CAWSVSSGGDEQFF
few,TRBV2,CASSEGLLEQYF
few,TRBV7-9,CASSLEGDTEAFF
NA,TRBV5-1,CASSQHHQETQYF
NA,TRBV27,CASTSLVHNEQFF
once,TRBV21-1,CASKPSVQETQYF
NA,TRBV20-1,CSARLDGTGSGYEQYF
NA,TRBV7-9,CASSHRTGVGHEQYF
once,TRBV4-1,CASSRLAGGSSTDTQYF
NA,TRBV14,CASSQVTGGLGYTF
NA,TRBV14,CASSHTSIWTGRGEQFF
once,TRBV6-2/TRBV6-3,CASSPRTGGTEAFF
NA,TRBV20-1,CSARDRTGANVLTF
NA,TRBV30,CAWREVGGTDTQYF
NA,TRBV25-1,CATYQVGEQYF
NA,TRBV6-5,CASSEDSGGYTF
once,TRBV20-1,CSARDRFVYEQYF
NA,TRBV6-1,CASSEPQFF
NA,TRBV9,CASSVGDNTEAFF
NA,TRBV2,CASSVFRGNQPQHF
NA,TRBV19,CASSTAGVSNQPQHF
NA,TRBV12-3/TRBV12-4,CASSFRQGMNTEAFF
NA,TRBV18,CASSPNPSTDTQYF
NA,TRBV24-1,CATSDLRGSTDTQYF
NA,TRBV18,CASSAPRGGTTDTQYF
NA,TRBV20-1,CSASPSSGNAYEQYF
NA,TRBV28,CASSLQGLNREQYF
NA,TRBV2,CARPGQYF
NA,TRBV20-1,CSARGRTPSILTF
once,TRBV28,CASSALRVSDYGYTF
NA,TRBV10-3,CATGERIPTPGYGYTF
once,TRBV12-3/TRBV12-4,CASKVAGFDTQYF
NA,TRBV5-1,CASSPGTGQINYEQYF
NA,TRBV20-1,CSPGTVAGGNEQFF
NA,TRBV20-1,CSACRDRDASSYEQYF
NA,TRBV3-1,CASSPGGEDTEAFF
NA,TRBV20-1,CSAPRPRLAGAGYQETQYF
NA,TRBV19,CASSRVRETEAFF
NA,TRBV5-1,CASSPTDRVGTGELFF
NA,TRBV21-1,CASSKEGSGGYTF
NA,TRBV20-1,CSVDVGLAGAPGIETQYF
NA,TRBV3-1,CASSQAKRPSTDTQYF
NA,TRBV18,CASSPRREPYEQYF
NA,TRBV3-1,CASSQEGEANEKLFF
few,TRBV6-5,CASSLGLAGDTQYF
NA,TRBV21-1,CASTASLVVYYGYTF
NA,TRBV29-1,CSANWGSTEAFF